This paragraph reports one T cell receptor beta chain. TCRdb keeps only in-frame clones here, not all; method: immunoSEQ multiplex PCR. Of 55,000 to 65,000 clones in the sample, roughly 94% were seen once. This sample is part of a study of T cell changes during pregnancy in multiple sclerosis. Germline V lookup: CDR1 SGHTA, CDR2 FQGNSA. V lost 1 base to trimming and J lost 7 bases; unmatched junction nucleotides: 9. The CDR3 is 17 residues long. Source: CD8+ T cells from peripheral blood mononuclear cells, taken in the third trimester of pregnancy. The V and J genes are TRBV7-2 and TRBJ2-1, with 11 bases aligning to TRBD2. The source of this sequence is a female donor with multiple sclerosis, enrolled in a pregnancy study. In nucleotides, the CDR3 is TGTGCCAGCAGCTTAGACCTAGCGGGAGGAAGTAGTAATGAGCAGTTCTTC. It codes for CASSLDLAGGSSNEQFF.